Given below is one TCR beta chain in context. Its target is not known. This sample is drawn from a study of yellow fever vaccine responses in identical twins. Findings and caveats of the study: On the reported evidence, twins' vaccine T cell responses seemed partly convergent and partly personalized.

TCRdb reanalysed the RT-PCR reads using MiXCR and keeps one entry per CDR3 protein. The profile covers thousands of distinct CDR3 sequences, with 70% to 90% appearing a single time and 3% taken by the ten largest. Trimming pared 1 base from V and 3 bases from J, leaving 15 bases between. Looked up from germline, CDR1 is DFQATT and CDR2 is SNEGSKA (reference sequence). CDR3 length: 15 residues. The receptor comes from a woman aged 18-35 years who received the yellow fever vaccine. V usage is TRBV20-1 and J usage is TRBJ1-2; D may be TRBD1 (5 bases). The input for sequencing was T cells from blood (PBMCs), unsorted or a sorted subset (not recorded which), taken before or after yellow fever vaccination (not recorded which). Here the CDR3 reads CSARGSQGGYYGYTF. CDR3 bases: TGCAGTGCTAGAGGTTCCCAGGGTGGGTACTATGGCTACACCTTC.